The 10 T cell receptor beta chains in this list originate from one sample, sequenced in a study of blood T cells in healthy people across ages. The use of a sample-barcoded 5' primer and a J-beta primer mix characterized a second PCR of roughly 6 to 11 cycles. TCRdb redid the calling of the 5' RACE reads with MiXCR, one entry per CDR3 protein. The sample has roughly 790,000 distinct CDR3 sequences, about 42% seen once. The sequenced sample consisted of blood. The receptor set was obtained from a woman aged 55-75 years in good health.

This chain links TRBV5-1 with TRBJ2-1, with D possibly matching TRBD1 (6 bases). This CDR3 contains 11 residues. CDR1 is SGHRS and CDR2 is YFSETQ in the germline V gene. The V end lost 7 bases, the J end lost 12 bases, and 14 bases lay between the germline ends. CDR3 DNA sequence: TGCGCCAGCGGGGAGATGACAGGGCAGTTCTTC. This translates into CASGEMTGQFF.

The chain employs TRBV7-3 and TRBJ2-5; no clear D. This CDR3 spans 14 amino acids. Germline V CDR1 and CDR2: SGHTA, FQGTGA. V lost 2 bases to trimming and J lost 1 base, with 8 bases between them. The CDR3 nucleotides are TGTGCCAGCAGCTTAGTGGCATCCCAAGAGACCCAGTACTTC. This encodes CASSLVASQETQYF.

This clonotype has a handful of counts. The rearrangement uses TRBV3-1 and TRBJ1-1; D is unclear. Looked up from germline, CDR1 is LGHDT and CDR2 is YNNKEL (reference sequence). The CDR3 is made up of 12 amino acids. The germline V and J ends were trimmed by 0 bases and 10 bases, with 9 bases remaining between them. The DNA for the CDR3 is TGTGCCAGCAGCCAAGATATAGGCGGAGCTTTCTTT. It specifies CASSQDIGGAFF.

The chain uses TRBV12-3 or TRBV12-4 and TRBJ2-5, with TRBD1 identical over 8 bases. Losses at the gene ends were 5 bases for V and 3 bases for J; bases not matched to a gene: 2. This CDR3 comprises 13 residues. CDR3 bases: TGTGCCAGCAGTGGACAGGGAAAAGAGACCCAGTACTTC. It encodes CASSGQGKETQYF.

The chain joins TRBV2 to TRBJ2-5; D possibly corresponds to TRBD1 (6 bases). Germline CDR1 is SNHLY and CDR2 is FYNNEI. V was shortened by 6 bases and J by 11 bases, with 19 bases between the two germline ends. This CDR3 comprises 13 residues. CDR3 residues: CASRSTGIDEQYF. The CDR3, as DNA: TGTGCCAGCAGGTCGACAGGCATCGATGAGCAGTACTTC.

This clonotype was observed a handful of times. The chain recombines TRBV6-5 with TRBJ1-1, with D perhaps matching TRBD1 (6 bases). V lost 0 bases and J 7 bases, leaving 21 bases between the germline ends. The length of the CDR3 is 17 residues. The germline CDR1 and CDR2 sequences are MNHEY and SVGAGI. CDR3 residues: CASSYSRPTGSIFEAFF. The CDR3 DNA follows: TGTGCCAGCAGTTACTCCCGCCCTACAGGGTCGATTTTTGAAGCTTTCTTT.

V gene TRBV7-3 combines with J gene TRBJ2-4; D might be TRBD2 (7 bases). The tail of the sequence fits TRBJ2-7 better, so the J call may be wrong. CDR3 length: 15 residues. CDR1 and CDR2 from the germline V gene are SGHTA and FQGTGA. The CDR3 is CASSLTGGQWDEQYF. The DNA of the CDR3 is TGTGCCAGCAGCTTAACGGGGGGGCAGTGGGACGAGCAGTACTTC.

J is TRBJ1-2 and V is TRBV4-2, with TRBD1 matching over 10 bases. CDR1 is LGHNA and CDR2 is YNFKEQ in the germline V gene. CDR3 length: 14 residues. The J segment lost 8 bases and the V segment lost 5 bases, leaving 8 bases of the junction unmatched. CDR3 nucleotide sequence: TGTGCCAGCAGCGGGGGCCGGGACAGGGGAGGCTACACCTTC. Translated, it gives CASSGGRDRGGYTF.

The chain is built from TRBV7-2 and TRBJ2-7; no reliable D call. The V gene lost 0 bases and the J gene lost 5 bases, with 11 bases spanning the gap. CDR3 size: 14 residues. Germline CDR1 reads SGHTA; CDR2 reads FQGNSA. In DNA form, the CDR3 reads TGTGCCAGCAGCTTAGCGGGGTACATCGACGAGCAGTACTTC. This translates into CASSLAGYIDEQYF.

CDR3 in DNA: TGTGCCAGCACCTCGACAGGGTACGGCTACACCTTC. Protein sequence: CASTSTGYGYTF. This chain connects TRBV6-5 to TRBJ1-2; TRBD1 matches 7 bases. With V trimmed by 7 bases and J by 8 bases, 7 bases remained unmatched. CDR3 size: 12 residues. The germline V gene has CDR1 MNHEY and CDR2 SVGAGI.